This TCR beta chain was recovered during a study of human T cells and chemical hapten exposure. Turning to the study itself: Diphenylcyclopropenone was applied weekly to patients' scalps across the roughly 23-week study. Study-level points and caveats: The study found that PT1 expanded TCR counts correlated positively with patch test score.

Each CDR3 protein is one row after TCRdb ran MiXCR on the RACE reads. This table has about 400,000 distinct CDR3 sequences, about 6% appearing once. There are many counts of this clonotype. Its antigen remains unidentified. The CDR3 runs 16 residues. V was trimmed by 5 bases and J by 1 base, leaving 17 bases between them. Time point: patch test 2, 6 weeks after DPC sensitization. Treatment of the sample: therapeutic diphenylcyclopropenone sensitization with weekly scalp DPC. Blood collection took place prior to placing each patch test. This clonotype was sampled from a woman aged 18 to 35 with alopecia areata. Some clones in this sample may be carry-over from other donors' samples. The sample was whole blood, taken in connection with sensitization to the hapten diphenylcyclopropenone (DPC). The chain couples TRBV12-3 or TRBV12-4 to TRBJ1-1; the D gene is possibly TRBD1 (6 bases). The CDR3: CASSPRGRGGNTEAFF. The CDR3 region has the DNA TGTGCCAGCAGTCCGCGTGGGAGAGGGGGGAACACTGAAGCTTTCTTT.